This TCR beta chain was observed in a study of graft-versus-host responses after intestinal transplantation. This clone is a singleton in its sample. The graft tissue was processed, and this released both intraepithelial and lamina propria lymphocytes. Using immunoSEQ multiplex PCR, the repertoire was profiled, and TCRdb retains in-frame clones only, with some absent. The table includes around 23,000 clones, roughly 72% detected once. The CDR3 runs 16 residues. The germline V gene has CDR1 MNHNY and CDR2 SVGAGI (reference sequence). V was clipped by 0 bases and J by 4 bases; unmatched bases: 8. The genes are TRBV6-6 and TRBJ1-2, with TRBD1 identical over 7 bases. The material sequenced was ileum tissue, taken 12 days after intestinal transplant. This TCR was sampled from a human patient who received an intestinal transplant, so some T cells may come from the graft donor. The CDR3 bases are TGTGCCAGCAGTTACTCTTACCAAACAGGGGTCTATGGCTACACCTTC. As protein: CASSYSYQTGVYGYTF.